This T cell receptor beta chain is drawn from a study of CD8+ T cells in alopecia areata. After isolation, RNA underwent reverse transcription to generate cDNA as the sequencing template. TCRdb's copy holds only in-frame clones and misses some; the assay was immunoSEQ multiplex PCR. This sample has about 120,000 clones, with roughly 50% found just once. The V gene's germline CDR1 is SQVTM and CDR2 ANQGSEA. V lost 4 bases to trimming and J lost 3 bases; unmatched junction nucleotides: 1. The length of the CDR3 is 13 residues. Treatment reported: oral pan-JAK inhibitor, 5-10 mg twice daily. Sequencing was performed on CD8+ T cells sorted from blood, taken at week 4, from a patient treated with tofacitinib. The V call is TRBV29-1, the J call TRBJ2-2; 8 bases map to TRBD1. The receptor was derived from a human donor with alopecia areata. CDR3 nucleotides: TGCAGCGTTGTACAGGGGGACACCGGGGAGCTGTTTTTT. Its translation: CSVVQGDTGELFF.